Here is one T cell receptor beta chain with its context. The antigen remains unidentified. The sample comes from a study of siplizumab effects on memory and regulatory T cells. Background on the study: Paired mixed lymphocyte reactions received either siplizumab at 1 ug/mL or no drug.

TCRdb's copy holds only in-frame clones and misses some; the assay was immunoSEQ multiplex PCR. The sample records approximately 20,000 clones, 35% to 55% being singletons. Broader study findings: Researchers did not confirm the suppressive function of proliferating Tregs from siplizumab cultures. Treg-derived clones made up an average of approximately 70% of mappable alloreactive CD4+ clones with siplizumab and 25% to 30% in controls. Alloreactive sequences that could be traced to unstimulated CD4+ memory cells showed a significant reduction under siplizumab.

The V gene end was trimmed by 5 bases and the J gene end by 4 bases; junction bases not matched to a gene: 6. The CDR3 is 15 residues long. CDR1 and CDR2 from the germline V gene are LNHDA and SQIVND (reference sequence). The authors kept the mixed lymphocyte reaction cells in coculture at 37°C for 6 days. The chain joins TRBV19 to TRBJ1-4; 8 bases fit TRBD1. The specimen was CFSE-low (dividing) CD4+ T cells sorted from an allogeneic mixed lymphocyte reaction. This clonotype was sampled from a human donor in good health; the cells came from an allogeneic mixed lymphocyte reaction. CDR3 residues: CASSETGTGNEKLFF. CDR3 DNA: TGTGCCAGTAGTGAGACCGGGACAGGTAATGAAAAACTGTTTTTT.